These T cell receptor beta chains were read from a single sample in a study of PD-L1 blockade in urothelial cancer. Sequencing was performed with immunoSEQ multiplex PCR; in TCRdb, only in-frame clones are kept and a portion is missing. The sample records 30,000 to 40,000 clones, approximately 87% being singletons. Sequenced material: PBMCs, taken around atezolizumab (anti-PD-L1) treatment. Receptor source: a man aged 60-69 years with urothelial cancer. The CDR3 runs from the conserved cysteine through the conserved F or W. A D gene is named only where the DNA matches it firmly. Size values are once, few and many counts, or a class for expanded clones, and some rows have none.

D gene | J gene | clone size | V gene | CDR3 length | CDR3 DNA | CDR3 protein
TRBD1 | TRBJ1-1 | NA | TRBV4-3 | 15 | TGCGCCAGCAGCCTCCGGGGACAGGGAGAGACTGAAGCTTTCTTT | CASSLRGQGETEAFF
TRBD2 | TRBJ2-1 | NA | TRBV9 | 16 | TGTGCCAGCAGCGCCAGTAGCGGGAGACCCTACAATGAGCAGTTCTTC | CASSASSGRPYNEQFF
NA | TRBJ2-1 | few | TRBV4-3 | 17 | TGCGCCAGCAGCCAAACCCCGCTAGGGGGCTCCTACAATGAGCAGTTCTTC | CASSQTPLGGSYNEQFF
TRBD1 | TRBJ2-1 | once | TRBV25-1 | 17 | TGTGCCAGCAGTGATCCCGTCAGGACAGGGACCTACAATGAGCAGTTCTTC | CASSDPVRTGTYNEQFF
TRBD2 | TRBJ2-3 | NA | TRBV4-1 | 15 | TGCGCCAGCAGCCAAGATCGGGAGGGTGGAGATACGCAGTATTTT | CASSQDREGGDTQYF
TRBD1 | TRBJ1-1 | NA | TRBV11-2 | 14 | TGTGCCAGCAGCCCCCTTCCTGGACAGGGAGAAGCTTTCTTT | CASSPLPGQGEAFF
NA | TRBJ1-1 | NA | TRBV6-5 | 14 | TGTGCCAGCGGGACGGGACTTCTGAACACTGAAGCTTTCTTT | CASGTGLLNTEAFF
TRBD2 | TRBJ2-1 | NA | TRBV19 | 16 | TGTGCCAGTAGTAAGTCGACTAGCGGGGGATACAATGAGCAGTTCTTC | CASSKSTSGGYNEQFF
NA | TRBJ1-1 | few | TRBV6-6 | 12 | TGTGCCAGCAGTTGGGACAATCCTGAAGCTTTCTTT | CASSWDNPEAFF
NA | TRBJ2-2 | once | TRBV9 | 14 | TGTGCCAGCAGCGAGCCCGGATCGGGCGGGGAGCTGTTTTTT | CASSEPGSGGELFF
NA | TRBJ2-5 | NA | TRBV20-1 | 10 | TGCAGTGCTTTGCGGGAGACCCAGTACTTC | CSALRETQYF
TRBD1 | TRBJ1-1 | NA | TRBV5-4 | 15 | TGTGCCAGCAGGTTGGGAGGGGGCCGGAACACTGAAGCTTTCTTT | CASRLGGGRNTEAFF
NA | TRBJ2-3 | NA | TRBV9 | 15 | TGTGCCAGCAGCGAATCTCCAAGCAGCGCAGATACGCAGTATTTT | CASSESPSSADTQYF
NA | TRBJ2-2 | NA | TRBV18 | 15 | TGTGCCAGCTCACCAAGTAAGGAGTACACCGGGGAGCTGTTTTTT | CASSPSKEYTGELFF
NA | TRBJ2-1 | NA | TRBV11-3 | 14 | TGTGCCAGCAGCTTAGGCGGGACCTACAATGAGCAGTTCTTC | CASSLGGTYNEQFF
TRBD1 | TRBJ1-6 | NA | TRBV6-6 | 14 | TGTGCCAGCAAATGGACAGGGGATAATTCACCCCTCCACTTT | CASKWTGDNSPLHF
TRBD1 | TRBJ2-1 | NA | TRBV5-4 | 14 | TGTGCCAGCAATACCGGGACAGATTTTAATGAGCAGTTCTTC | CASNTGTDFNEQFF
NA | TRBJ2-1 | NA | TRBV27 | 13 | TGTGCCAGCAGTACCTGGGGGGACAATGAGCAGTTCTTC | CASSTWGDNEQFF
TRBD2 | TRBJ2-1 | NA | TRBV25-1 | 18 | TGTGCCAGCAGCGAGGTCCTGCGGGAGGGCGGCTCCTACAATGAGCAGTTCTTC | CASSEVLREGGSYNEQFF
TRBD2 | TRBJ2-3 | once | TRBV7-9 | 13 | TGTGCCAGCAGGACTAGCGGGAGGGATACGCAGTATTTT | CASRTSGRDTQYF
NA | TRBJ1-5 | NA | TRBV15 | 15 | TGTGCCACCAGCAGAGATTCGAGGCCCAATCAGCCCCAGCATTTT | CATSRDSRPNQPQHF
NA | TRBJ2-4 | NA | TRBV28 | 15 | TGTGCCAGCAGTTTGAGGCAGGGCGGCAAAAACATTCAGTACTTC | CASSLRQGGKNIQYF
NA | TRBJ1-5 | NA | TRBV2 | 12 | TGTGCCAGCCAGGAGGGAAATCAGCCCCAGCATTTT | CASQEGNQPQHF
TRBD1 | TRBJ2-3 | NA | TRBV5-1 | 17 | TGCGCCAGCAGCTTAGATCCGGGACAGGCGGGGACAGATACGCAGTATTTT | CASSLDPGQAGTDTQYF
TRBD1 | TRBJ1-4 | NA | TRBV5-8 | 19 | TGTGCCAGCAGCCCTACTGGACAGGGCGGCAGGCTGGGTAATGAAAAACTGTTTTTT | CASSPTGQGGRLGNEKLFF
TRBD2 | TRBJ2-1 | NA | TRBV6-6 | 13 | TGTGCCATCGCCGGGACTAGTTACAATGAGCAGTTCTTC | CAIAGTSYNEQFF
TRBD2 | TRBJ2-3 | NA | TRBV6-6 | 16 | TGTGCCAGCAGTTACCCGGGGACTACCCACACAGATACGCAGTATTTT | CASSYPGTTHTDTQYF
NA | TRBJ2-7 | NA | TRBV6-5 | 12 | TGTGCCAGCAGAATGAGCTCCTACGAGCAGTACTTC | CASRMSSYEQYF
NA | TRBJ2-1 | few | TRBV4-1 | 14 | TGCGCCAGCAGCCAAGCGGACTGGGTGGGTGAGCAGTTCTTC | CASSQADWVGEQFF
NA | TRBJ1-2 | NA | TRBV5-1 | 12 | TGCGCCAGCAGCCCGGACAATTATGGCTACACCTTC | CASSPDNYGYTF
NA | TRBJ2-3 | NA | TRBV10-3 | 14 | TGTGCCATCAGTGACCCGGGTCGCACAGATACGCAGTATTTT | CAISDPGRTDTQYF
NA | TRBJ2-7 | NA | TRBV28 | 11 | TGTGCCAGCATGTACTCCTACGAGCAGTACTTC | CASMYSYEQYF
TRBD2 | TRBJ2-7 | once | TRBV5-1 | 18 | TGCGCCAGCAGCTTGCCTCAAGGGACTAGCGGATTTTCCTACGAGCAGTACTTC | CASSLPQGTSGFSYEQYF
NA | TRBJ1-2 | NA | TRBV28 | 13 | TGTGCCAGCAGTCAGACAGGAGGATATGGCTACACCTTC | CASSQTGGYGYTF
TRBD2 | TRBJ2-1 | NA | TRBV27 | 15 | TGTGCCAGCAGTTTCGGGCGGGAGGGTTGGAATGAGCAGTTCTTC | CASSFGREGWNEQFF
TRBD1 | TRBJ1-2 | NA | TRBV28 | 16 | TGTGCCAGCAGTTTATGGGGACAGGTGTCGACCTATGGCTACACCTTC | CASSLWGQVSTYGYTF
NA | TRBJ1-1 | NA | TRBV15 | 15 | TGTGCCACCAGCACCCTCACTTTTATACAGGGTGAAGCTTTCTTT | CATSTLTFIQGEAFF
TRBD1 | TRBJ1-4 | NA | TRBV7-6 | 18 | TGTGCCAGCAGCTTAGAAGAACAGGGGGCGGAGGATAATGAAAAACTGTTTTTT | CASSLEEQGAEDNEKLFF
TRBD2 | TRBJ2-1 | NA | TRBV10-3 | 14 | TGTGCCATCAGGGCTAGCGGGAGGGAGAATGAGCAGTTCTTC | CAIRASGRENEQFF
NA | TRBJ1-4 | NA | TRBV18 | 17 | TGTGCCAGCTCACCACTCCCCCCTTTTGCAACTAATGAAAAACTGTTTTTT | CASSPLPPFATNEKLFF
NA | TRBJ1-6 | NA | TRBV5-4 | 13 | TGTGCCAGCAGGACGGAGGTCGATTCACCCCTCCACTTT | CASRTEVDSPLHF
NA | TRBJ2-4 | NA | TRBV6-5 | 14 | TGTGCCAGCAGTCTTGACAGGGCCAAAAACATTCAGTACTTC | CASSLDRAKNIQYF
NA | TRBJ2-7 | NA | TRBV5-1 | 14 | TGCGCCAGCAGCTGGGCGATGGGGCTGAACGAGCAGTACTTC | CASSWAMGLNEQYF
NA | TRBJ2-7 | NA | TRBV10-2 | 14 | TGCGCCAGCAAGGCGGGCCGGAGCTCCTACGAGCAGTACTTC | CASKAGRSSYEQYF
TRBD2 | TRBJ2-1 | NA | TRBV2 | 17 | TGTGCCAGCTCCCAAAAAGCCCCGGCTAGCGGGTACAATGAGCAGTTCTTC | CASSQKAPASGYNEQFF
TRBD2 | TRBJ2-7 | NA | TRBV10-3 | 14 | TGTGCCATCAGTGAGTCGACTAGCGGGAGCGAGCAGTACTTC | CAISESTSGSEQYF
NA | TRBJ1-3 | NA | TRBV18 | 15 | TGTGCCAGCTCACCAGGGCAGCTCTCTGGAAACACCATATATTTT | CASSPGQLSGNTIYF
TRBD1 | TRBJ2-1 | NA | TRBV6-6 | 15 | TGTGCCAGCAGCCAAGGACAGGGGGGATACAATGAGCAGTTCTTC | CASSQGQGGYNEQFF
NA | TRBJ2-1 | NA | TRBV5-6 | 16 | TGTGCCAGCAGCAGGAGCCAGGGGTGGGGGTACAATGAGCAGTTCTTC | CASSRSQGWGYNEQFF
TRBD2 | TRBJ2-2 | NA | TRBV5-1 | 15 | TGCGCCAGCAGCCAAGGAGGCGGGGAGGGCGGGGAGCTGTTTTTT | CASSQGGGEGGELFF
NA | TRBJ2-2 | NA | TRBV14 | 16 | TGTGCCAGCAGCCAAGAGCGGGGAGTTGTTGTCGGGGAGCTGTTTTTT | CASSQERGVVVGELFF
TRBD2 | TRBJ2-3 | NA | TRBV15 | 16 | TGTGCCACCAGCAGGGGGACTAGCGGCTACACAGATACGCAGTATTTT | CATSRGTSGYTDTQYF
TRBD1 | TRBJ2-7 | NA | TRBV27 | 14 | TGTGCCAGCCATCCAGGGACAGGTCTGGTCGAGCAGTACTTC | CASHPGTGLVEQYF
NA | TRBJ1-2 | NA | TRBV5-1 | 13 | TGCGCCAGCAGCTCGGACATCGACTATGGCTACACCTTC | CASSSDIDYGYTF
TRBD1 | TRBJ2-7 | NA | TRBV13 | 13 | TGTGCCAGCAGCATTGGACAGGGCCACGAGCAGTACTTC | CASSIGQGHEQYF
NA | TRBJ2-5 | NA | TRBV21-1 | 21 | TGTGCCAGCAGCAAAGTAAGGGCAGTGATTGGGACAGGGGGCGCGGGAGAGACCCAGTACTTC | CASSKVRAVIGTGGAGETQYF